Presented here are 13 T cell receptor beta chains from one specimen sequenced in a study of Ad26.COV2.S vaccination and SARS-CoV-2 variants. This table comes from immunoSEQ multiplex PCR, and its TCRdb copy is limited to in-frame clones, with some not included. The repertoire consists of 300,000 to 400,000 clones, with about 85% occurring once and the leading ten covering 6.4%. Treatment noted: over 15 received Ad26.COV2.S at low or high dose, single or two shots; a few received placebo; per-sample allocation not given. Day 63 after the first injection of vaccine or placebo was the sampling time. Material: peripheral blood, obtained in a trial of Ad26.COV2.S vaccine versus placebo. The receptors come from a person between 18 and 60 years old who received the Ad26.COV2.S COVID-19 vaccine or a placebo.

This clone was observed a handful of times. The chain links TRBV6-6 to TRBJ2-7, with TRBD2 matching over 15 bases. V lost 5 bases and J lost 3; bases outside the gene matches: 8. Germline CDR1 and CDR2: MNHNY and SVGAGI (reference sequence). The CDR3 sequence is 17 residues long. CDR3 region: CASSRTSGGARGYEQYF. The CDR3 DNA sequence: TGTGCCAGCAGTCGGACTAGCGGGGGGGCTAGGGGCTACGAGCAGTACTTC.

The CDR3 reads CASSSRATETQYF. In nucleotides, the CDR3 is TGTGCCAGCAGTAGCAGGGCCACTGAGACCCAGTACTTC. The rearrangement joins TRBV6-2 or TRBV6-3 to TRBJ2-5, with D tentatively TRBD1 (5 bases). The CDR3 extends over 13 amino acids. Germline V gene sequence: CDR1 MNHEY, CDR2 SVGEGT. V lost 5 bases and J lost 5, with 12 bases in between.

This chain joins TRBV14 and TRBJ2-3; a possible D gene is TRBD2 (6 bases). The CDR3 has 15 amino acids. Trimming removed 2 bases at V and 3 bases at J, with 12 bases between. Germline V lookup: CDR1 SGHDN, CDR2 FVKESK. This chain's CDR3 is CASSQNLASTDTQYF. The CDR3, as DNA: TGTGCCAGCAGCCAAAATCTAGCGTCGACAGATACGCAGTATTTT.

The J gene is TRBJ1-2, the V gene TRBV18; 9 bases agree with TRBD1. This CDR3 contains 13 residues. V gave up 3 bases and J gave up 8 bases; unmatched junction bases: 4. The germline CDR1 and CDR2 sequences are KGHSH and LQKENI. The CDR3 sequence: CASSPTGGSGYTF. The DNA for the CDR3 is TGTGCCAGCTCACCGACAGGGGGGAGCGGCTACACCTTC.

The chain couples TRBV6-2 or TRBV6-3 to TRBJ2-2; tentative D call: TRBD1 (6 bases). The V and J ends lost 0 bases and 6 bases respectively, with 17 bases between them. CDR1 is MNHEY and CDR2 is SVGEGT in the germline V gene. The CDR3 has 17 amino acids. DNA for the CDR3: TGTGCCAGCAGTTACTCACTCTCGGCAGGGGACCCCGGGGAGCTGTTTTTT. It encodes CASSYSLSAGDPGELFF.

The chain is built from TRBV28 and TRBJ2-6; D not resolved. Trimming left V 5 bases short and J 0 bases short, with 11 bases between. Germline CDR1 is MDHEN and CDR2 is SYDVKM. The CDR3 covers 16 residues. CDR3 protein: CASSALITSGANVLTF. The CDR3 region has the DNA TGTGCCAGCAGTGCTTTGATAACCTCTGGGGCCAACGTCCTGACTTTC. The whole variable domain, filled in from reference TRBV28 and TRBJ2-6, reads DVKVTQSSRYLVKRTGEKVFLECVQDMDHENMFWYRQDPGLGLRLIYFSYDVKMKEKGDIPEGYSVSREKKERFSLILESASTNQTSMYLCASSALITSGANVLTFGAGSRLTVL.

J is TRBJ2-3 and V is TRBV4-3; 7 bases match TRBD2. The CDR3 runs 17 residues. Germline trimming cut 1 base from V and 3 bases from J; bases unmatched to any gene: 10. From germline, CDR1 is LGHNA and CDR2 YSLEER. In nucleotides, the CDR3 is TGCGCCAGCAGCCAAGTCTTGTGGGGGGGTTTAACAGATACGCAGTATTTT. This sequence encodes CASSQVLWGGLTDTQYF.

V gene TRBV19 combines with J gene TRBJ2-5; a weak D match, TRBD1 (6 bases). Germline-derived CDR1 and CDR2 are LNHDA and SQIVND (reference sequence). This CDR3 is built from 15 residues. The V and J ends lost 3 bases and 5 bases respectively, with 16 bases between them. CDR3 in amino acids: CASSIATGYRETQYF. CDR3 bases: TGTGCCAGTAGTATCGCGACAGGCTACAGGGAGACCCAGTACTTC.

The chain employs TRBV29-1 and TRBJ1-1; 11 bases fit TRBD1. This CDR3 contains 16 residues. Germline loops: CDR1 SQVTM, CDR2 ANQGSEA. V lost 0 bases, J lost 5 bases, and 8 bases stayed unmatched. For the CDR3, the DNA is TGCAGCGTTGAAGATTTAGGACAGGGGGCGGGGACTGAAGCTTTCTTT. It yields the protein CSVEDLGQGAGTEAFF.

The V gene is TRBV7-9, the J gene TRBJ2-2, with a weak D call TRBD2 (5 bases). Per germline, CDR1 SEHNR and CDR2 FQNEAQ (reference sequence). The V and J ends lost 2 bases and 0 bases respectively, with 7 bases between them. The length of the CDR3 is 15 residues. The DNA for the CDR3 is TGTGCCAGCAGCTTACTACTAGCGAACACCGGGGAGCTGTTTTTT. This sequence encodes CASSLLLANTGELFF.

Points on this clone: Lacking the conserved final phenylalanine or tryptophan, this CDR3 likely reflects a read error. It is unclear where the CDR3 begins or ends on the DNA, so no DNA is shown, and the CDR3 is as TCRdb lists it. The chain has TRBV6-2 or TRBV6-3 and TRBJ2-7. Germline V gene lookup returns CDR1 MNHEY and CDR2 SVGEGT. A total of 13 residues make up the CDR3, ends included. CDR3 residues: CASSYEIPGRAWI.

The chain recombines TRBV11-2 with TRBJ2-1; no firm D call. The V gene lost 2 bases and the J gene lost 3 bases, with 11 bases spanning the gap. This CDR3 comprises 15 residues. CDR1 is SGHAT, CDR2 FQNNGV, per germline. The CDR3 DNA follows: TGTGCCAGCAGCTTACGGAAAATGATCTACAATGAGCAGTTCTTC. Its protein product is CASSLRKMIYNEQFF.

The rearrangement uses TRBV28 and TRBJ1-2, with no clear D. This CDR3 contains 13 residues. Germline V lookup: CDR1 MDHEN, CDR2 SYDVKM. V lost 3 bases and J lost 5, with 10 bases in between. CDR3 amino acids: CASSFSQKYGYTF. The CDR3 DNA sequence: TGTGCCAGCAGTTTTTCACAGAAATATGGCTACACCTTC.